Listed below are T cell receptor beta chains from one sample, sequenced in a study of beta chain features in type 1 diabetes. Repertoires were generated with immunoSEQ multiplex PCR, while TCRdb's copy carries only in-frame clones and drops some. The sample includes roughly 280,000 clones, 24% of them seen just once. The sequencing sample was made of naive CD4+ T cells from blood. These receptors originate from a woman in her twenties or thirties with type 1 diabetes. Both conserved end residues are part of each CDR3. The D gene is left open where the match is weak. Size values are once, few and many counts, or a class for expanded clones, and some rows have none.

abundance,v_gene,j_gene,d_gene,CDR3aa,CDR3nt
few,TRBV5-1,TRBJ2-5,.,CASASLETQYF,TGCGCCAGCGCGTCCCTAGAGACCCAGTACTTC
few,TRBV29-1,TRBJ2-1,.,CSVEGNLNEQFF,TGCAGCGTTGAGGGCAACCTCAATGAGCAGTTCTTC
few,TRBV5-1,TRBJ2-3,TRBD2,CASSAGSGSMDTQYF,TGCGCCAGCAGCGCCGGGAGCGGGAGTATGGATACGCAGTATTTT
.,TRBV29-1,TRBJ1-2,.,CSVSLTFRPGSNYGYTF,TGCAGCGTTTCACTCACATTTCGACCGGGTTCTAACTATGGCTACACCTTC
few,TRBV29-1,TRBJ1-1,TRBD1,CSVEGQGLNTEAFF,TGCAGCGTTGAGGGACAGGGTCTGAACACTGAAGCTTTCTTT
.,TRBV30,TRBJ2-5,TRBD1,CAWSPKGQAMKTQYF,TGTGCCTGGAGTCCTAAGGGACAGGCAATGAAGACCCAGTACTTC
few,TRBV5-1,TRBJ2-7,TRBD1,CASSEGQGSNEQYF,TGCGCCAGCAGCGAGGGACAGGGGAGTAACGAGCAGTACTTC
.,TRBV28,TRBJ1-2,.,CASSLVRSYGYTF,TGTGCCAGCAGTTTAGTGAGGTCCTATGGCTACACCTTC
few,TRBV5-6,TRBJ1-2,.,CASSWGPLRYYGYTF,TGTGCCAGCAGCTGGGGGCCCCTCCGATACTATGGCTACACCTTC
few,TRBV2,TRBJ1-4,TRBD1,CASDGTGNEKLFF,TGTGCCAGCGATGGGACAGGGAATGAAAAACTGTTTTTT
.,TRBV10-2,TRBJ1-1,.,CASSVTENTEAFF,TGCGCCAGCAGTGTAACAGAGAACACTGAAGCTTTCTTT
.,TRBV7-2,TRBJ1-2,.,CASSLGAGDYGYTF,TGTGCCAGCAGCTTAGGGGCGGGGGACTATGGCTACACCTTC
.,TRBV7-6,TRBJ2-7,.,CASSLASGSAYEQYF,TGTGCCAGCAGCTTAGCATCGGGGTCTGCCTACGAGCAGTACTTC
few,TRBV2,TRBJ1-5,.,CASSGTGLSNQPQHF,TGTGCCAGCAGTGGTACAGGGTTGAGCAATCAGCCCCAGCATTTT
once,TRBV5-1,TRBJ2-1,.,CASSLTGGYNEQFF,TGCGCCAGCAGTCTAACGGGTGGCTACAATGAGCAGTTCTTC
.,TRBV5-1,TRBJ1-1,TRBD1,CASSSTGGTEAFF,TGCGCCAGCAGCTCCACAGGGGGCACTGAAGCTTTCTTT
.,TRBV6-5,TRBJ2-6,.,CASSFEGSGANVLTF,TGTGCCAGCAGTTTTGAGGGCTCTGGGGCCAACGTCCTGACTTTC
few,TRBV7-8,TRBJ1-5,.,CASSFGQHSNQPQHF,TGTGCCAGCAGCTTCGGACAGCATAGCAATCAGCCCCAGCATTTT
few,TRBV2,TRBJ2-3,.,CASTDSTSTDTQYF,TGTGCCAGCACGGACAGTACTAGCACAGATACGCAGTATTTT
.,TRBV11-3,TRBJ2-7,.,CASSLETEQYF,TGTGCCAGCAGCTTAGAAACAGAGCAGTACTTC
.,TRBV11-2,TRBJ2-2,TRBD2,CASSAGTRHTGELFF,TGTGCCAGCAGCGCCGGGACTAGACACACCGGGGAGCTGTTTTTT
few,TRBV9,TRBJ1-2,.,CASAGEPNYGYTF,TGTGCCAGCGCGGGGGAGCCTAACTATGGCTACACCTTC
.,TRBV29-1,TRBJ2-7,.,CSVADTYEQYF,TGCAGCGTCGCGGACACCTACGAGCAGTACTTC